The 29 T cell receptor beta chains in this list originate from one sample, sequenced in a study of Ad26.COV2.S vaccination and SARS-CoV-2 variants. Some clones are missing from TCRdb's copy, which holds only in-frame ones; the method was immunoSEQ multiplex PCR. The repertoire includes roughly 320,000 clones, around four fifths of them detected once, and 2.1% sits in the top ten. The treatment here: 15 to 20 received Ad26.COV2.S at low or high dose, single or two shots; about 5 received placebo; per-sample allocation not given. Each sample was drawn 63 days after the first injection (of vaccine or placebo). The sample here was peripheral blood, taken in a trial of Ad26.COV2.S vaccine versus placebo. Receptors originate from a person aged 18 to 65 who received the Ad26.COV2.S COVID-19 vaccine or a placebo.

This clone appeared a few times. The rearrangement links TRBV7-8 to TRBJ1-5, with no clear D. Germline V CDR1 and CDR2: SGHVS, FQNEAQ. V gave up 4 bases and J gave up 1 base, with 14 bases separating them. The CDR3 spans 16 residues. The CDR3 nucleotides are TGTGCCAGCAGCTCGATTCGTACCTTAAGCAATCAGCCCCAGCATTTT. It yields the protein CASSSIRTLSNQPQHF.

The gene calls are TRBV19 and TRBJ1-2; D is uncertain. CDR3 length: 12 amino acids. Germline V gene lookup returns CDR1 LNHDA and CDR2 SQIVND (reference sequence). Trimming took 9 bases from V and 2 from J, leaving 10 bases between them. The CDR3 spells CASSRQNYGYTF. In DNA form, the CDR3 reads TGTGCCAGCTCCCGGCAGAACTATGGCTACACCTTC.

This chain uses TRBV28 with TRBJ2-3, with 7 positions matching TRBD2. This CDR3 has 16 amino acids. V gave up 3 bases and J gave up 3 bases; unmatched junction bases: 9. The germline V gene has CDR1 MDHEN and CDR2 SYDVKM. In nucleotides, the CDR3 is TGTGCCAGCAGTTTGGGACTAAATGAAGTGACAGATACGCAGTATTTT. This translates into CASSLGLNEVTDTQYF.

The J gene is TRBJ2-2, the V gene TRBV28; 7 positions match TRBD1. This CDR3 is 16 amino acids long. The V gene's germline CDR1 is MDHEN and CDR2 SYDVKM. J lost 2 bases, V lost 6 bases, and 9 bases had no gene match. In DNA, the CDR3 is TGTGCCAGCAGAACCAACAGGGGATTTAACACCGGGGAGCTGTTTTTT. It encodes CASRTNRGFNTGELFF.

This clone was detected a few times. CDR3 coding DNA: TGCAGCGTTGATTCGCCCTTTGGGCTTTCGGGGGATACGCAGTATTTT. Protein: CSVDSPFGLSGDTQYF. The rearrangement uses TRBV29-1 and TRBJ2-3, with D perhaps TRBD2 (5 bases). Per the germline V gene, CDR1 is SQVTM and CDR2 is ANQGSEA. Trimming pared 3 bases from V and 6 bases from J, leaving 22 bases between. The CDR3 runs 16 residues.

The chain has TRBV9 and TRBJ1-4; unclear D gene. The germline V and J ends were trimmed by 3 bases and 8 bases, with 17 bases remaining between them. The V gene's germline CDR1 is SGDLS and CDR2 YYNGEE. The CDR3 is made up of 15 amino acids. The CDR3 region has the DNA TGTGCCAGCAGCGCCCCCGGGCCCGGCGGGGAAAAACTGTTTTTT. Its protein is CASSAPGPGGEKLFF.

J is TRBJ2-3 and V is TRBV5-4, with a tentative D call TRBD2 (6 bases). Per germline, CDR1 SGHNT and CDR2 YYREEE (reference sequence). CDR3 length: 13 residues. V lost 0 bases, J lost 10 bases, and 12 bases lay in between. CDR3 nucleotides: TGTGCCAGCAGCTTGGATTTAGCGGAGCCGCAGTATTTT. It encodes CASSLDLAEPQYF.

CDR3 region: CASSVVPRPENSPLHF. DNA of the CDR3: TGTGCCAGCAGCGTAGTCCCCCGGCCCGAAAATTCACCCCTCCACTTT. The chain combines TRBV9 with TRBJ1-6, with D hard to call. Germline loops: CDR1 SGDLS, CDR2 YYNGEE. The CDR3 extends over 16 amino acids. V shed 0 bases and J shed 7 bases, with 14 bases lying between them. Complete variable domain (other parts from reference TRBV9 and TRBJ1-6): DSGVTQTPKHLITATGQRVTLRCSPRSGDLSVYWYQQSLDQGLQFLIQYYNGEERAKGNILERFSAQQFPDLHSELNLSSLELGDSALYFCASSVVPRPENSPLHFGNGTRLTVT.

This chain connects TRBV7-2 to TRBJ1-6; D unresolved. Between the trimmed V and J ends, which lost 2 bases and 6 bases, there was a span of 8 bases. This CDR3 region has 14 residues. The germline CDR1 and CDR2 sequences are SGHTA and FQGNSA. The CDR3 nucleotides are TGTGCCAGCAGCTTATTAGGAGTTAATTCACCCCTCCACTTT. This gives the protein CASSLLGVNSPLHF.

V and J are TRBV2 and TRBJ2-1; D not resolved. There are 11 residues in the CDR3. Trimming left V 7 bases short and J 2 bases short, with 3 bases between. CDR1 is SNHLY and CDR2 is FYNNEI in the germline V gene. The CDR3 nucleotides read TGTGCCAGCATGCCCTACAATGAGCAGTTCTTC. Translation gives CASMPYNEQFF.

J is TRBJ2-3 and V is TRBV5-1; TRBD1 or TRBD2 may be the D gene (6 bases each). Between the trimmed V and J ends, which lost 4 bases and 0 bases, there was a span of 21 bases. There are 18 residues in the CDR3. The V gene's germline CDR1 is SGHRS and CDR2 YFSETQ. The DNA for the CDR3 is TGCGCCAGCAGCCCGAGGCTCCCCGGGGGCCTCAGCACAGATACGCAGTATTTT. As protein: CASSPRLPGGLSTDTQYF. The whole variable domain, filled in from reference TRBV5-1 and TRBJ2-3, reads KAGVTQTPRYLIKTRGQQVTLSCSPISGHRSVSWYQQTPGQGLQFLFEYFSETQRNKGNFPGRFSGRQFSNSRSEMNVSTLELGDSALYLCASSPRLPGGLSTDTQYFGPGTRLTVL.

This chain uses TRBV5-4 with TRBJ2-5, with TRBD1 matching over 8 bases. Germline V gives CDR1 SGHNT, CDR2 YYREEE (reference sequence). Unmatched junction bases numbered 2, after V lost 0 bases and J lost 4 bases. This CDR3 is 14 amino acids long. The CDR3 DNA sequence: TGTGCCAGCAGCTTGGCCAGGGGGCGAGAGACCCAGTACTTC. Residues: CASSLARGRETQYF.

The genes are TRBV5-1 and TRBJ1-4; no clear D. With 0 bases removed from V and 5 bases from J, the gap between germline ends came to 11 bases. The CDR3 extends over 15 amino acids. CDR1 is SGHRS and CDR2 is YFSETQ in the germline V gene. The CDR3 DNA follows: TGCGCCAGCAGCTTGGAGGGCTCTTCGAATGAAAAACTGTTTTTT. Amino acid sequence: CASSLEGSSNEKLFF. The whole variable domain, filled in from reference TRBV5-1 and TRBJ1-4, reads KAGVTQTPRYLIKTRGQQVTLSCSPISGHRSVSWYQQTPGQGLQFLFEYFSETQRNKGNFPGRFSGRQFSNSRSEMNVSTLELGDSALYLCASSLEGSSNEKLFFGSGTQLSVL.

This clone was seen more than once but under ten times. This chain uses TRBV11-3 with TRBJ2-2; TRBD2 might be the D (6 bases). CDR3 size: 16 residues. V was cut by 2 bases and J by 3 bases, with 13 bases left in between. In germline, CDR1 is SGHNT, CDR2 YENEEA. In DNA form, the CDR3 reads TGTGCCAGCAGCTTATTCGGGGGTCCGGACACCGGGGAGCTGTTTTTT. Its protein product is CASSLFGGPDTGELFF. Based on the CDR3 plus reference TRBV11-3 and TRBJ2-2, the full variable domain is EAGVVQSPRYKIIEKKQPVAFWCNPISGHNTLYWYLQNLGQGPELLIRYENEEAVDDSQLPKDRFSAERLKGVDSTLKIQPAELGDSAVYLCASSLFGGPDTGELFFGEGSRLTVL.

This chain uses TRBV5-1 with TRBJ2-5, with D maybe TRBD2 (6 bases). Deletions cut 0 bases from V and 5 bases from J, with 17 bases between. Germline-derived CDR1 and CDR2 are SGHRS and YFSETQ. This CDR3 contains 16 residues. CDR3 amino acids: CASSLAFEEGEETQYF. The CDR3 DNA reads as TGCGCCAGCAGCTTGGCCTTTGAGGAGGGTGAGGAGACCCAGTACTTC.

This clone is a singleton in its sample. V and J are TRBV27 and TRBJ1-2, with 8 bases fitting TRBD1. From germline, CDR1 is MNHEY and CDR2 SMNVEV (reference sequence). J lost 4 bases, V lost 4 bases, and 5 bases had no gene match. CDR3 size: 14 residues. CDR3: CASSYAGGSYGYTF. CDR3 sequence (DNA): TGTGCCAGCAGTTATGCAGGGGGCAGCTATGGCTACACCTTC.

The rearrangement uses TRBV19 and TRBJ2-7; D is possibly TRBD2 (6 bases). V was cut by 3 bases and J by 0 bases, with 15 bases left in between. Germline assignment: CDR1 LNHDA and CDR2 SQIVND (reference sequence). The CDR3 covers 16 residues. CDR3 amino acids: CASSIGGLGLSYEQYF. The CDR3 DNA reads TGTGCCAGTAGTATCGGGGGACTGGGTCTCTCCTACGAGCAGTACTTC.

The V call is TRBV29-1, the J call TRBJ2-1; the D call may be TRBD1 or TRBD2 (5 bases each). CDR1 and CDR2 (germline): SQVTM, ANQGSEA. The CDR3 contains 14 residues. Trimming pared 7 bases from V and 0 bases from J, leaving 13 bases between. CDR3 loop: CSGRGTVSYNEQFF. The CDR3 bases are TGCAGCGGCCGAGGGACGGTCTCCTACAATGAGCAGTTCTTC.

J is TRBJ2-5 and V is TRBV2, with D perhaps matching TRBD1 (6 bases). Germline V CDR1 and CDR2: SNHLY, FYNNEI. This CDR3 region has 15 residues. Trimming took off 5 bases at V and 0 bases at J, with 13 bases between the two ends. This chain's CDR3 is CASSLDRRYQETQYF. Written as DNA, the CDR3 is TGTGCCAGCAGTTTAGACAGGAGGTACCAAGAGACCCAGTACTTC.

The V gene is TRBV7-3, the J gene TRBJ2-5; 11 bases are a match to TRBD2. The length of the CDR3 is 15 residues. J gave up 4 bases and V 5 bases, and 6 bases lay outside the gene matches. The germline gives CDR1 SGHTA, CDR2 FQGTGA. The CDR3 is CASSLAGGRLETQYF. CDR3 coding DNA: TGTGCCAGCAGCCTAGCGGGGGGACGATTAGAGACCCAGTACTTC.

The V call is TRBV29-1, the J call TRBJ1-5; TRBD1 matches at 8 bases. Unmatched junction bases numbered 9, after V lost 8 bases and J lost 6 bases. Germline CDR1 and CDR2: SQVTM and ANQGSEA. The length of the CDR3 is 13 residues. CDR3 sequence: CSYSSGGGQPQHF. The CDR3 DNA reads as TGCAGCTACTCTTCAGGGGGCGGTCAGCCCCAGCATTTT. Using reference TRBV29-1 and TRBJ1-5 for the parts outside the CDR3, the full variable domain is SAVISQKPSRDICQRGTSLTIQCQVDSQVTMMFWYRQQPGQSLTLIATANQGSEATYESGFVIDKFPISRPNLTFSTLTVSNMSPEDSSIYLCSYSSGGGQPQHFGDGTRLSIL.

This chain joins TRBV4-1 and TRBJ1-2, with a weak D call TRBD1 (5 bases). Trimming took off 7 bases at V and 8 bases at J, with 17 bases between the two ends. This CDR3 has 13 amino acids. The germline CDR1 and CDR2 sequences are MGHRA and YSYEKL. The CDR3 bases are TGCGCCAGCAATAAACCTGGGGCGGAAGGCTACACCTTC. Translated: CASNKPGAEGYTF.

This clone was seen a handful of times. V gene TRBV6-1 combines with J gene TRBJ1-6; TRBD1 is a possible D gene (6 bases). Trimming removed 3 bases at V and 7 bases at J, with 13 bases between. The V gene's germline CDR1 is MNHNS and CDR2 SASEGT. CDR3 length equals 15 residues. CDR3 loop: CASSERTAENSPLHF. DNA of the CDR3: TGTGCCAGCAGTGAGCGGACAGCAGAGAATTCACCCCTCCACTTT.

The V gene is TRBV2, the J gene TRBJ1-5; 8 positions agree with TRBD1. After removal of 9 bases from V and 8 bases from J, the junction contained 6 bases not matched to a gene. The CDR3 sequence is 12 residues long. Germline CDR1 SNHLY, CDR2 FYNNEI. The chain's CDR3 is CASGQGAEPQHF. The DNA of the CDR3 is TGTGCCAGTGGACAGGGTGCTGAGCCCCAGCATTTT.

V is TRBV7-8 and J is TRBJ1-2; 8 bases are a match to TRBD1. Germline CDR1 is SGHVS and CDR2 is FQNEAQ. This CDR3 spans 14 amino acids. J lost 6 bases, V lost 2 bases, and 5 bases had no gene match. CDR3 in amino acids: CASSLFRTGNGYTF. DNA of the CDR3: TGTGCCAGCAGCTTATTCAGGACAGGGAATGGCTACACCTTC.

The chain joins TRBV2 to TRBJ2-1; 10 positions agree with TRBD1. CDR1 is SNHLY and CDR2 is FYNNEI in the germline V gene. Trimming removed 5 bases from V and 0 bases from J; junction bases left unmatched: 1. CDR3 length: 15 residues. The chain's CDR3 is CASSRDRGSYNEQFF. CDR3 coding DNA: TGTGCCAGCAGTCGGGACAGGGGCTCCTACAATGAGCAGTTCTTC.

In nucleotides, the CDR3 is TGTGCCAGCAGTCCCCGCCGAGACGAGCAGTACTTC. It translates to CASSPRRDEQYF. The chain uses TRBV12-3 or TRBV12-4 and TRBJ2-7, with D uncertain. This CDR3 spans 12 amino acids. Deletions cut 5 bases from V and 5 bases from J, with 10 bases between.

The rearrangement joins TRBV6-1 to TRBJ2-6, with 11 positions matching TRBD1. Germline values: CDR1 MNHNS, CDR2 SASEGT. Trimming took 4 bases from V and 1 from J; bases not matched to a gene: 3. This CDR3 region has 17 residues. CDR3 coding DNA: TGTGCCAGCAGTGTCGGACAGGGGGCGTCTGGGGCCAACGTCCTGACTTTC. Its protein is CASSVGQGASGANVLTF.

The genes are TRBV28 and TRBJ2-7; possible D gene TRBD1, 5 bases. The germline V gene has CDR1 MDHEN and CDR2 SYDVKM. V gave up 7 bases and J gave up 1 base, with 20 bases separating them. The CDR3 totals 16 residues. CDR3 sequence: CASNKLTGSWSYEQYF. In DNA form, the CDR3 reads TGTGCCAGCAATAAGTTAACAGGTAGTTGGTCCTACGAGCAGTACTTC.